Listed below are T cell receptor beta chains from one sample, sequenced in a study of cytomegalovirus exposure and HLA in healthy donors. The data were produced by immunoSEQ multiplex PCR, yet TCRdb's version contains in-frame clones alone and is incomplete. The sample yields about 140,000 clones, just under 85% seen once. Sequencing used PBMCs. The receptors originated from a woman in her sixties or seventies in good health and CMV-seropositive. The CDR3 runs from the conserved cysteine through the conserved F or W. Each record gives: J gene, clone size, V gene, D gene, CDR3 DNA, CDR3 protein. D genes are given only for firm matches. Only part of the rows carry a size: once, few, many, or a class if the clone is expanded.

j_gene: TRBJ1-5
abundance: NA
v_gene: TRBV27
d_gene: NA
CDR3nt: TGTGCCAGCAGTTTATCGATGGCGGGCAATCAGCCCCAGCATTTT
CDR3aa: CASSLSMAGNQPQHF

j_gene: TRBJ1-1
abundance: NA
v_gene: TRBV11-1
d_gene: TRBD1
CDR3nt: TGTGCCAGCAGCGTAGAGGGACAGGGGCACACTGAAGCTTTCTTT
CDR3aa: CASSVEGQGHTEAFF

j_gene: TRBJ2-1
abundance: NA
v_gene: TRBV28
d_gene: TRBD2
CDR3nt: TGTGCCAGCAGTCTCAGACAGGGACTAGCGGGAGCGGGCGGTGAGCAGTTCTTC
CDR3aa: CASSLRQGLAGAGGEQFF

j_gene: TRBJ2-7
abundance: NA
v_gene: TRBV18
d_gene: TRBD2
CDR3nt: TGTGCCAGCTCACCACCGAGGCTAGCGGGGTACAGCTCCTACGAGCAGTACTTC
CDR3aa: CASSPPRLAGYSSYEQYF

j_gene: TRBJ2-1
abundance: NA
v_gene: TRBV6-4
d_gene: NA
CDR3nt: TGTGCCAGCAGTGTTAGGGGCGACAGATACAATGAGCAGTTCTTC
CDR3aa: CASSVRGDRYNEQFF

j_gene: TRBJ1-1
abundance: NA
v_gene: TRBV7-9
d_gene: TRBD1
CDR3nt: TGTGCCAGCAGCTTCCAAGCCTGGGACAGTGAAGCTTTCTTT
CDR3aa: CASSFQAWDSEAFF

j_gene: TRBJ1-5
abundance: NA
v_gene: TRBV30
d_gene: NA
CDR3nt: TGTGCCTGGAGTTGGCGACTCTTAAATCAGCCCCAGCATTTT
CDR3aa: CAWSWRLLNQPQHF

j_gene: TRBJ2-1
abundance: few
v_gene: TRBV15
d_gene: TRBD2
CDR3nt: TGTGCCACCAGCAGACCGGGACTAGCGGGGGGGGCTGAGCAGTTCTTC
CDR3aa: CATSRPGLAGGAEQFF

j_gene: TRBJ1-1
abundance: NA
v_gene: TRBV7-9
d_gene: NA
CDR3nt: TGTGCCAGCAGCTCCCCCGGGGGGGAAGACACTGAAGCTTTCTTT
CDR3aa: CASSSPGGEDTEAFF

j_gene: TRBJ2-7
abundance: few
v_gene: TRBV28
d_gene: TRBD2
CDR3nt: TGTGCCAGCAGTCCACTAGCGGGAGAGCAGTACTTC
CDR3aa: CASSPLAGEQYF

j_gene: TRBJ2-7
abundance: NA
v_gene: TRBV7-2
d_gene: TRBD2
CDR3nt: TGTGCCAGCAGCTTAGCCGGGACTAGCGGGAGTCAGTACGAGCAGTACTTC
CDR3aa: CASSLAGTSGSQYEQYF

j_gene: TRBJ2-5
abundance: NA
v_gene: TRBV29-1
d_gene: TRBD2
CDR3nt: TGCAGCGTTCGTATCGGGGGGGAGACCCAGTACTTC
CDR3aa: CSVRIGGETQYF

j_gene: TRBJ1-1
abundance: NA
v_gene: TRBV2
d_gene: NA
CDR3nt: TGTGCCAGCGTCCTAGACCAAAACACTGAAGCTTTCTTT
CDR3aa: CASVLDQNTEAFF

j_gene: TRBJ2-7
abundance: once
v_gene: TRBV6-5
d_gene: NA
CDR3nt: TGTGCCAGCAGGTCTAAAATCGGCTACGAGCAGTACTTC
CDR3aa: CASRSKIGYEQYF

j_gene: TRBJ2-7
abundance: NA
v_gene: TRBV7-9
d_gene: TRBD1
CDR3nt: TGTGCCAGCAGCCCAGGGACAGCCTCCGAGCAGTACTTC
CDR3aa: CASSPGTASEQYF

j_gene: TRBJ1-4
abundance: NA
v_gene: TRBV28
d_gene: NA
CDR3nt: TGTGCCAGCAGTTTAGGCGGACAGTTCAGGGCCGTGGGTTTGTTTTTT
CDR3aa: CASSLGGQFRAVGLFF

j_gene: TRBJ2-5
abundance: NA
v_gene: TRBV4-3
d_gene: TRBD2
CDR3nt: TGCGCCAGCAGCCCTCTAGCGGGAGCCTCAGAGACCCAGTACTTC
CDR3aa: CASSPLAGASETQYF

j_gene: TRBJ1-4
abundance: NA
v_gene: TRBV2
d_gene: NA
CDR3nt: TGTGCCAGCAACTATCAGGGAAATGAAAAACTGTTTTTT
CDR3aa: CASNYQGNEKLFF

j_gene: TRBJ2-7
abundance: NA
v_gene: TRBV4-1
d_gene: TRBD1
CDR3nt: TGCGCCAGCAGCCAGCTACAGGGGACACACGAGCAGTACTTC
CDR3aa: CASSQLQGTHEQYF

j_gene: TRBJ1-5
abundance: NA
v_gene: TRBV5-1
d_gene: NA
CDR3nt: TGCGCCAGCAGCCCCGGGGGGCAGTTCAATCAGCCCCAGCATTTT
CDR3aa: CASSPGGQFNQPQHF

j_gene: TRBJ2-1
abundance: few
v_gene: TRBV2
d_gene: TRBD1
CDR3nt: TGTGCCAGCAGTGAACGGACAGGGTACAATGAGCAGTTCTTC
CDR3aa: CASSERTGYNEQFF

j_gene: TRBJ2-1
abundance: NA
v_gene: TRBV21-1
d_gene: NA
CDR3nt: TGTGCCAGCAGGAGCCCCCTCTGCGGACAGGGGGAGTTCTTC
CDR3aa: CASRSPLCGQGEFF

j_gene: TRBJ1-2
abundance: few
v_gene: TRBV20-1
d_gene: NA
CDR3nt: TGCAGTGCCCCCGGGGATGGCTACACCTTC
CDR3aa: CSAPGDGYTF

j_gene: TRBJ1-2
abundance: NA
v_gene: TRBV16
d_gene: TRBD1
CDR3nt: TGTGCCAGCAGCCGGGACAGGTTCTATGGCTACACCTTC
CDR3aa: CASSRDRFYGYTF

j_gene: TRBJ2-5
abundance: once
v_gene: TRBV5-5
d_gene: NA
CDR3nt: TGTGCCAGCAGCCCCGGGACACCAGGGGAGACCCAGTACTTC
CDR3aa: CASSPGTPGETQYF

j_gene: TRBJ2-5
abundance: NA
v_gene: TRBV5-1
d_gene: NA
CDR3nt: TGCGCCAGCAGCCGCGGGGCGAGTGAGACCCAGTACTTC
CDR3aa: CASSRGASETQYF

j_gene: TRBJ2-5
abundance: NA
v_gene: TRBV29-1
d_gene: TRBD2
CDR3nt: TGCAGCCTCCTGGCTGGGGGGGGGACCCAGTACTTC
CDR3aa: CSLLAGGGTQYF

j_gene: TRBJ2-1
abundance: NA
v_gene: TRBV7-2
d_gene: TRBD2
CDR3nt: TGTGCCAGCAGCTTACTTTCGGGCGGGAGGGCTAATAATGAGCAGTTCTTC
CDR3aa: CASSLLSGGRANNEQFF

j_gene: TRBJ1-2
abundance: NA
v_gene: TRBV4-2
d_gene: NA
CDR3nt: TGTGCCAGCAGCCAAGCCCCAGGAAACTATGGCTACACCTTC
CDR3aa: CASSQAPGNYGYTF

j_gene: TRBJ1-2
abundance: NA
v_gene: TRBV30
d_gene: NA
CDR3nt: TGTGCCTGGAGTGCGACAGAGAACTATGGCTACACCTTC
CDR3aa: CAWSATENYGYTF

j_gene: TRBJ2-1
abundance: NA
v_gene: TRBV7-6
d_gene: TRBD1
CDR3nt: TGTGCCAGCAGCTTAAGCTCGAGACAGGGGTCTGAGCAGTTCTTC
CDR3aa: CASSLSSRQGSEQFF

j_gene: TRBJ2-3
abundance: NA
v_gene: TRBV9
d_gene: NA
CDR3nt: TGTGCCAGCAGCGTAGCAGCAGATACGCAGTATTTT
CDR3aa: CASSVAADTQYF

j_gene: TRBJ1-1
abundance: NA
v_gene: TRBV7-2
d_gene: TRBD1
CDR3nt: TGTGCCAGCAGCTGGGGGGACAGAGTTGACACTGAAGCTTTCTTT
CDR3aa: CASSWGDRVDTEAFF

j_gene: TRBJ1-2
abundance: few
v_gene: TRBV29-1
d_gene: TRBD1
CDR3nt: TGCAGCGTTGAGCCCGGACAGGCCAATGGCTACACCTTC
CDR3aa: CSVEPGQANGYTF

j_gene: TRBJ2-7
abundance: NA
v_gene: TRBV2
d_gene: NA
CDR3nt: TGTGCCAGCAGCGAGACTCCGAACTACTACGAGCAGTACTTC
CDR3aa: CASSETPNYYEQYF

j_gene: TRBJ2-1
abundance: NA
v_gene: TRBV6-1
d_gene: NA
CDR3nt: TGTGCCAGCAGTAACTTCAATGAGCAGTTCTTC
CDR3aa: CASSNFNEQFF

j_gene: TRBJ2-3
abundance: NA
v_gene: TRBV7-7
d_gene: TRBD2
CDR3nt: TGTGCTAGCAGCCCGCGGGACTACCCAGCGCAGTATTTT
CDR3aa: CASSPRDYPAQYF

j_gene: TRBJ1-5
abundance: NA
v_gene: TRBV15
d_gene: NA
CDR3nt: TGTGCCACCAGCTCCTTGCGTAATCAGCCCCAGCATTTT
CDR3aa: CATSSLRNQPQHF

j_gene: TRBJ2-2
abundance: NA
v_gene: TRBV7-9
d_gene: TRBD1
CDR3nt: TGTGCCAGCAGCTTCCGGACAGGGTTGAACACCGGGGAGCTGTTTTTT
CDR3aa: CASSFRTGLNTGELFF

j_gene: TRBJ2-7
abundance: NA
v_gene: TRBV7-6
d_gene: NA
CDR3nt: TGTGCCAGCAGCTCCCAACCCCTCGGTGGAGGCGAGCAGTACTTC
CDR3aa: CASSSQPLGGGEQYF

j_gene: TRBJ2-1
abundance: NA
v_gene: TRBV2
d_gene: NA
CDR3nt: TGTGCCAGCAGTGAAGGGATAGCGGATTACAATGAGCAGTTCTTC
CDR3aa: CASSEGIADYNEQFF

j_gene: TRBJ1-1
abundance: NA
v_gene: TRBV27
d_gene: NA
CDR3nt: TGTGCCAGCAGTTTATCCGGCGGGGATCGTGCTTTCTTT
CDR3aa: CASSLSGGDRAFF

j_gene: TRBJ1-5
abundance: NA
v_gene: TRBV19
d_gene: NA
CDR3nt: TGTGCCAGTAGTACCCTTAGAGGGTCCAGCAATCAGCCCCAGCATTTT
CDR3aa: CASSTLRGSSNQPQHF

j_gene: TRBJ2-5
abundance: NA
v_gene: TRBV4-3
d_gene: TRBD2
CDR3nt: TGCGCCAGCAGCCAACACTTAGCGGGTCAGCAAGAGACCCAGTACTTC
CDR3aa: CASSQHLAGQQETQYF

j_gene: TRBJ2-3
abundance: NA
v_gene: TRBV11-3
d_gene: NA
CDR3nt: TGTGCCAGCAGCTTTAGCCCTGATACGCAGTATTTT
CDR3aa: CASSFSPDTQYF

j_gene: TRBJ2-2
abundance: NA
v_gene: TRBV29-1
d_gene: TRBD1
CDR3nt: TGCAGCGTGAGTAGGGGGCGCGGCGGGGAGCTGTTTTTT
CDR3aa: CSVSRGRGGELFF

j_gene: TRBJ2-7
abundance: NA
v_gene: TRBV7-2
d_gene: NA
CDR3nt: TGTGCCAGCAGCCTCGAAGGGGGCTACGAGCAGTACTTC
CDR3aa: CASSLEGGYEQYF

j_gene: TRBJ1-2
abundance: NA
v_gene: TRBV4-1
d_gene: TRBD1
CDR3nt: TGCGCCAGCAGCCAAGTTCCACGAAGACAGGGGAGGGACTATGGCTACACCTTC
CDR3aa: CASSQVPRRQGRDYGYTF

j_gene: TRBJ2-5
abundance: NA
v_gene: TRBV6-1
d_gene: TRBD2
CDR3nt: TGTGCCAGCGGGACTAGCGGGAGTAAGACCCAGTACTTC
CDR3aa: CASGTSGSKTQYF

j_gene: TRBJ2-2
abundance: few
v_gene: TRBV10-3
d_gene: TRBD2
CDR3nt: TGTGCCATCAGTAGCGGGGCTAACACCGGGGAGCTGTTTTTT
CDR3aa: CAISSGANTGELFF

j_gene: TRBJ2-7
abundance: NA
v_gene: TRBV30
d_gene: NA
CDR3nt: TGTGCCTGGGCAAGGACAGTTAGATCCTACGAGCAGTACTTC
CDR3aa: CAWARTVRSYEQYF